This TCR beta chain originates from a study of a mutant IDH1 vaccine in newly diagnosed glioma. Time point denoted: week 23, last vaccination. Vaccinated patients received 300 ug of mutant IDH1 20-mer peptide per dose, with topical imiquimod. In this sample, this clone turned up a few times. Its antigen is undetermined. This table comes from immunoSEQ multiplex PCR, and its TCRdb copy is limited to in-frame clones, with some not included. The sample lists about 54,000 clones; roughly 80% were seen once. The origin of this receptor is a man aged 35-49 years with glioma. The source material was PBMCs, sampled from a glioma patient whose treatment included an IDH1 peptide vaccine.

This CDR3 reads CASSYSGDALGNTIYF. CDR3 DNA: TGTGCCAGCAGTTACTCTGGAGACGCATTGGGAAACACCATATATTTT. The genes are TRBV6-5 and TRBJ1-3; D gene unclear. The germline V gene encodes CDR1 MNHEY and CDR2 SVGAGI. This CDR3 contains 16 residues. The V gene lost 0 bases and the J gene lost 4 bases, with 13 bases spanning the gap.